The clone carrying this T cell receptor beta chain was counted only a few times. The antigen remains undetermined. These data come from a study of T cell repertoires in cytomegalovirus infection. The junction had 6 bases not matched to a gene; V was cut back by 5 bases and J by 7 bases. Germline CDR1 and CDR2: MNHNS and SASEGT. This CDR3 has 14 residues. Via MiXCR, TCRdb re-called the reads, giving one row per CDR3 protein. The sample includes around 770,000 distinct CDR3 sequences, 25% to 30% of them seen just once. The TCR originated in a human donor in good health (CMV status not recorded). Some clones in this sample may be carry-over from other donors' samples. The source was cultured CD8+ T cells from PBMCs, collected from culture after CMV antigen stimulation. V is TRBV6-1 and J is TRBJ1-3; 9 nucleotides align to TRBD1. The CDR3 loop is CASSWTGVGNTIYF. The CDR3 region has the DNA TGTGCCAGCAGTTGGACAGGGGTTGGGAACACCATATATTTT.